Following are 29 T cell receptor beta chains from one sample sequenced in a study of neurological immune-mediated disorders. TCRdb fed the 5' RACE reads into MiXCR, producing one record per CDR3 protein. The sample has around 33,000 distinct CDR3 sequences; less than 25% are singletons. The sample consisted of CD4+ T cells from blood. These receptors came from a man over 45 with HTLV-1-associated myelopathy (HAM/TSP).

V and J are TRBV4-1 and TRBJ1-4; D possibly corresponds to TRBD1 (6 bases). Trimming left V 4 bases short and J 0 bases short, with 9 bases between. The germline V gene encodes CDR1 MGHRA and CDR2 YSYEKL. The CDR3 sequence is 15 residues long. Here the CDR3 reads CASSLGHSTNEKLFF. In nucleotides, the CDR3 is TGCGCCAGCAGCCTGGGACACTCAACTAATGAAAAACTGTTTTTT.

This clonotype was picked up many times. The chain joins TRBV6-5 to TRBJ1-1, with TRBD1 as a possible D gene (6 bases). CDR3 size: 14 residues. The V end lost 8 bases, the J end lost 3 bases, and 16 bases lay between the germline ends. The germline gives CDR1 MNHEY, CDR2 SVGAGI. Here the CDR3 DNA reads TGTGCCAGCCGACGTGGGGGCGCAGACACTGAAGCTTTCTTT. Its translation: CASRRGGADTEAFF.

This clonotype has at least ten counts. The rearrangement joins TRBV11-2 to TRBJ1-5, with D possibly TRBD1 on 5 matching bases. Germline V gene data show CDR1 as SGHAT and CDR2 as FQNNGV. Between the trimmed V and J ends, which lost 1 base and 2 bases, there was a span of 12 bases. CDR3 length: 16 amino acids. The CDR3, as DNA: TGTGCCAGCAGCTTAGGTCGGGGCATCCGCAATCAGCCCCAGCATTTT. This codes for CASSLGRGIRNQPQHF. Supplemented by reference TRBV11-2 and TRBJ1-5, the full variable domain reads EAGVAQSPRYKIIEKRQSVAFWCNPISGHATLYWYQQILGQGPKLLIQFQNNGVVDDSQLPKDRFSAERLKGVDSTLKIQPAKLEDSAVYLCASSLGRGIRNQPQHFGDGTRLSIL.

The genes are TRBV6-5 and TRBJ1-2; D not certain. Germline CDR1 and CDR2: MNHEY and SVGAGI. This CDR3 spans 11 amino acids. Trimming stripped 5 bases from V and 7 bases from J, with 8 bases between. CDR3 amino acids: CASSNLLGYTF. The CDR3 nucleotides are TGTGCCAGCAGTAATCTCCTTGGCTACACCTTC.

This clonotype was counted at least ten times. The chain links TRBV15 to TRBJ2-1; TRBD2 matches at 12 bases. CDR3 length: 20 residues. The germline gives CDR1 LNHNV, CDR2 YYDKDF (reference sequence). With V trimmed by 5 bases and J by 1 base, 15 bases remained unmatched. CDR3 loop: CATSGKPSGGAYVSYNEQFF. The CDR3 DNA is TGTGCCACCAGCGGAAAACCTAGCGGGGGGGCCTATGTTTCCTACAATGAGCAGTTCTTC.

The rearrangement uses TRBV5-1 and TRBJ1-6; weak D call: TRBD1 (6 bases). CDR1 is SGHRS and CDR2 is YFSETQ in the germline V gene. The CDR3 runs 15 residues. Trimming pared 4 bases from V and 4 bases from J, leaving 12 bases between. CDR3 region: CASSPSTGYNSPLHF. CDR3 sequence (DNA): TGCGCCAGCAGCCCGTCGACAGGTTATAATTCACCCCTCCACTTT.

V gene TRBV24-1 combines with J gene TRBJ1-1, with TRBD1 matching over 11 bases. V was clipped by 8 bases and J by 9 bases; unmatched bases: 7. Germline CDR1 KGHDR, CDR2 SFDVKD. The CDR3 totals 13 residues. CDR3 protein: CATIYSDRGQAFF. The DNA for the CDR3 is TGTGCCACCATTTATTCGGACAGGGGGCAAGCTTTCTTT.

In its sample, this clonotype was seen many times. The V call is TRBV5-8, the J call TRBJ2-2, with D perhaps TRBD2 (6 bases). V lost 0 bases and J lost 5, with 17 bases in between. Germline assignment: CDR1 SGHTS and CDR2 YDEGEE. CDR3 size: 17 residues. The CDR3 loop reads CASSLVVHSRGTGELFF. The DNA of the CDR3 is TGTGCCAGCAGCTTGGTGGTTCATTCGCGGGGAACCGGGGAGCTGTTTTTT.

This clonotype turned up a few times. This chain connects TRBV20-1 to TRBJ1-3, with a tentative D call TRBD1 (6 bases). Trimming pared 3 bases from V and 1 base from J, leaving 10 bases between. Germline V CDR1 and CDR2: DFQATT, SNEGSKA (reference sequence). The CDR3 sequence is 14 residues long. CDR3 residues: CSASTGSSGNTIYF. The CDR3 DNA is TGCAGTGCTAGTACAGGGTCATCTGGAAACACCATATATTTT.

This clonotype has just a few counts. This rearrangement joins TRBV5-1 to TRBJ2-7, with 12 bases fitting TRBD2. The CDR3 is 16 residues long. Trimming removed 4 bases from V and 4 bases from J; junction bases left unmatched: 9. The germline gives CDR1 SGHRS, CDR2 YFSETQ. CDR3 sequence: CASSPLTSGRSYEQYF. The CDR3 DNA sequence: TGCGCCAGCAGCCCCCTGACTAGCGGGAGATCATACGAGCAGTACTTC.

CDR3 coding DNA: TGCGCCAGCAGCTTTCGCGGGGCGGGAGGGCCGATGACAGATACGCAGTATTTT. Translation gives CASSFRGAGGPMTDTQYF. The genes are TRBV5-1 and TRBJ2-3; 9 nucleotides align to TRBD2. Germline CDR1 reads SGHRS; CDR2 reads YFSETQ. Trimming took 2 bases from V and 3 from J; bases not matched to a gene: 13. CDR3 length: 18 amino acids.

This clonotype was picked up many times. This chain joins TRBV14 and TRBJ1-2, with D unclear. The V end was cut by 2 bases, the J end by 7 bases, with 17 bases between. The CDR3 has 15 residues. Germline values: CDR1 SGHDN, CDR2 FVKESK. The CDR3 nucleotides read TGTGCCAGCAGCCAATCTTCGGCAGGAATGGGTGGCTACACCTTC. This translates into CASSQSSAGMGGYTF.

The chain recombines TRBV5-1 with TRBJ1-5; D unclear. Germline assignment: CDR1 SGHRS and CDR2 YFSETQ. V lost 3 bases and J 6 bases, leaving 10 bases between the germline ends. The length of the CDR3 is 13 residues. CDR3: CASSSSFGQPQHF. The CDR3 DNA follows: TGCGCCAGCAGCTCATCTTTCGGTCAGCCCCAGCATTTT.

The chain combines TRBV12-3 or TRBV12-4 with TRBJ2-3; D possibly uses TRBD1 or TRBD2 (5 bases each). The CDR3 loop spans 15 amino acids. V was shortened by 2 bases and J by 0 bases, with 9 bases between the two germline ends. The CDR3 DNA is TGTGCCAGCAGTTTAAACGGGGCTAGCACAGATACGCAGTATTTT. Its protein is CASSLNGASTDTQYF.

This clonotype was seen many times. J is TRBJ1-1 and V is TRBV5-1, with TRBD1 as a possible D gene (5 bases). The germline V gene encodes CDR1 SGHRS and CDR2 YFSETQ. V lost 3 bases and J lost 4, with 19 bases in between. The CDR3 is made up of 16 amino acids. The CDR3 DNA follows: TGCGCCAGCAGCTCGAGCGGGGCCAATCGCGGCACTGAAGCTTTCTTT. Translating it yields CASSSSGANRGTEAFF.

The table lists this clonotype with many counts. The chain is built from TRBV11-2 and TRBJ2-5; 8 bases align to TRBD1. The V gene end was trimmed by 2 bases and the J gene end by 0 bases; junction bases not matched to a gene: 5. CDR1 is SGHAT, CDR2 FQNNGV, per germline. The CDR3 loop spans 16 amino acids. The CDR3 reads CASSLLTGAYQETQYF. The CDR3 DNA reads TGTGCCAGCAGCTTATTGACAGGGGCCTACCAAGAGACCCAGTACTTC.

This clonotype was counted at least ten times. The chain combines TRBV7-3 with TRBJ2-2, with 8 bases matching TRBD1. Looked up from germline, CDR1 is SGHTA and CDR2 is FQGTGA. The CDR3 contains 15 residues. J gave up 4 bases and V 1 base, and 2 bases lay outside the gene matches. CDR3 coding DNA: TGTGCCAGCAGCTTAAATACAGGGGGCACCGGGGAGCTGTTTTTT. It translates to CASSLNTGGTGELFF.

The CDR3 DNA reads TGCGCCAGCAGCTCGGGACAGACCTACAATGAGCAGTTCTTC. Residues: CASSSGQTYNEQFF. V gene TRBV5-1 combines with J gene TRBJ2-1, with TRBD1 matching over 7 bases. J gave up 2 bases and V 3 bases, and 2 bases lay outside the gene matches. The CDR3 has 14 amino acids. The germline gives CDR1 SGHRS, CDR2 YFSETQ.

The chain has TRBV5-1 and TRBJ2-5; D is uncertain. The CDR3 covers 13 residues. V gave up 5 bases and J gave up 1 base, with 9 bases separating them. Germline V gene sequence: CDR1 SGHRS, CDR2 YFSETQ. CDR3 DNA: TGCGCCAGCAGGAAGGGCCTCCAAGAGACCCAGTACTTC. Residues: CASRKGLQETQYF.

The chain carries TRBV7-3 and TRBJ1-4, with 10 bases matching TRBD1. Germline V lookup: CDR1 SGHTA, CDR2 FQGTGA. The junction had 7 bases not matched to a gene; V was cut back by 4 bases and J by 8 bases. The CDR3 is made up of 15 amino acids. Written as DNA, the CDR3 is TGTGCCAGCAGCTCCCACGGGACAGGGGACGAAAAACTGTTTTTT. Encoded protein: CASSSHGTGDEKLFF.

This clonotype has a count of ten or more. The rearrangement links TRBV21-1 to TRBJ1-2; the table calls TRBD1, which could not be checked here. TRBV21-1 is given as a pseudogene. The CDR3 consists of 16 residues. DNA for the CDR3: TGTGCCAGCAGCACTAGACAGGACCACTCTAACTATGGCTACACCTTC. Protein: CASSTRQDHSNYGYTF.

This clonotype was observed at least ten times. The chain links TRBV2 to TRBJ2-2, with 7 bases that match TRBD1. The CDR3 has 16 amino acids. The V gene's germline CDR1 is SNHLY and CDR2 FYNNEI. With V trimmed by 7 bases and J by 2 bases, 10 bases remained unmatched. The CDR3 DNA follows: TGTGCCAGCACGGGGCCGGGACAGATAAACACCGGGGAGCTGTTTTTT. Amino acids: CASTGPGQINTGELFF.

Ten or more counts support this clonotype. This chain's CDR3 is CATSETGAYGYTF. CDR3 bases: TGTGCCACCAGCGAGACAGGGGCCTATGGCTACACCTTC. The rearrangement links TRBV15 to TRBJ1-2; 8 nucleotides agree with TRBD1. Unmatched junction bases numbered 3, after V lost 5 bases and J lost 4 bases. Germline V CDR1 and CDR2: LNHNV, YYDKDF (reference sequence). This CDR3 is 13 amino acids long.

The sample holds many counts of this clonotype. The chain combines TRBV5-1 with TRBJ2-1; 9 bases fit TRBD2. CDR1 is SGHRS, CDR2 YFSETQ, per germline. With V trimmed by 4 bases and J by 0 bases, 11 bases remained unmatched. The CDR3 consists of 18 residues. Here the CDR3 reads CASSRGLASLPSYNEQFF. The DNA of the CDR3 is TGCGCCAGCAGCCGGGGACTAGCCTCCCTTCCCTCCTACAATGAGCAGTTCTTC. Complete variable domain (other parts from reference TRBV5-1 and TRBJ2-1): KAGVTQTPRYLIKTRGQQVTLSCSPISGHRSVSWYQQTPGQGLQFLFEYFSETQRNKGNFPGRFSGRQFSNSRSEMNVSTLELGDSALYLCASSRGLASLPSYNEQFFGPGTRLTVL.

This clonotype was observed at least ten times. The chain uses TRBV5-1 and TRBJ1-1, with 8 bases that match TRBD1. Germline-derived CDR1 and CDR2 are SGHRS and YFSETQ. The CDR3 extends over 16 amino acids. Trimming cost V 1 base and J 0 bases; bases outside gene matches: 5. The CDR3 sequence is CASSLNPTGVNTEAFF. The DNA for the CDR3 is TGCGCCAGCAGCTTGAACCCGACAGGGGTGAACACTGAAGCTTTCTTT.

The table lists this clonotype with many counts. The chain combines TRBV28 with TRBJ2-7; the D gene is possibly TRBD2 (6 bases). The germline V gene encodes CDR1 MDHEN and CDR2 SYDVKM. This CDR3 region has 13 residues. V lost 10 bases and J 2 bases, leaving 15 bases between the germline ends. The CDR3 sequence: CATRGTPTYEQYF. Written as DNA, the CDR3 is TGTGCCACCCGGGGGACGCCCACCTACGAGCAGTACTTC.

This clonotype was counted ten times or more. V is TRBV27 and J is TRBJ2-4; no clear D gene. In germline, CDR1 is MNHEY, CDR2 SMNVEV (reference sequence). This CDR3 has 17 amino acids. V shed 6 bases and J shed 0 bases, with 18 bases lying between them. CDR3 in DNA: TGTGCCAGCAGCCCTCCGCTCTGGCGAGTAGCCAAAAACATTCAGTACTTC. This sequence encodes CASSPPLWRVAKNIQYF.

Ten or more counts support this clonotype. The chain uses TRBV5-1 and TRBJ1-1; 7 bases agree with TRBD1. In germline, CDR1 is SGHRS, CDR2 YFSETQ. Trimming took 3 bases from V and 5 from J; bases not matched to a gene: 13. The CDR3 is 16 amino acids. The CDR3 protein is CASSSETGIRSTEAFF. The CDR3 DNA reads as TGCGCCAGCAGCTCCGAGACAGGGATCCGGTCGACTGAAGCTTTCTTT. Supplemented by reference TRBV5-1 and TRBJ1-1, the full variable domain reads KAGVTQTPRYLIKTRGQQVTLSCSPISGHRSVSWYQQTPGQGLQFLFEYFSETQRNKGNFPGRFSGRQFSNSRSEMNVSTLELGDSALYLCASSSETGIRSTEAFFGQGTRLTVV.

This clonotype came up many times. The chain recombines TRBV24-1 with TRBJ2-7; D unclear. CDR1 and CDR2 (germline): KGHDR, SFDVKD. The CDR3 has 13 amino acids. The germline V and J ends were trimmed by 4 bases and 0 bases, with 6 bases remaining between them. The CDR3 DNA follows: TGTGCCACCAGTGAGGCAGGCTCCTACGAGCAGTACTTC. This codes for CATSEAGSYEQYF.